Detailed here is one T cell receptor beta chain. The CDR3 is 12 amino acids. From germline, CDR1 is SGHAT and CDR2 FQNNGV. V lost 0 bases, J lost 5 bases, and 4 bases lay in between. Enrolment of Seattle patients took place during active infection, and they were followed longitudinally. Using immunoSEQ multiplex PCR, the repertoire was profiled, and TCRdb retains in-frame clones only, with some absent. The sample lists fewer than 350,000 clones; 85% to 90% were seen once. The source of the sample is a study of blood T cell repertoires in COVID-19. For the study at large: COVID-19 samples collected from the United States, Italy and Spain covered acute and convalescent phases.

This TCR derives from a woman aged 25-40 years with COVID-19, enrolled during active disease. The sample consisted of peripheral blood. This chain uses TRBV11-2 with TRBJ1-1; D remains ambiguous. The CDR3 DNA reads TGTGCCAGCAGCTTAGATCAGACTGAAGCTTTCTTT. It specifies CASSLDQTEAFF.